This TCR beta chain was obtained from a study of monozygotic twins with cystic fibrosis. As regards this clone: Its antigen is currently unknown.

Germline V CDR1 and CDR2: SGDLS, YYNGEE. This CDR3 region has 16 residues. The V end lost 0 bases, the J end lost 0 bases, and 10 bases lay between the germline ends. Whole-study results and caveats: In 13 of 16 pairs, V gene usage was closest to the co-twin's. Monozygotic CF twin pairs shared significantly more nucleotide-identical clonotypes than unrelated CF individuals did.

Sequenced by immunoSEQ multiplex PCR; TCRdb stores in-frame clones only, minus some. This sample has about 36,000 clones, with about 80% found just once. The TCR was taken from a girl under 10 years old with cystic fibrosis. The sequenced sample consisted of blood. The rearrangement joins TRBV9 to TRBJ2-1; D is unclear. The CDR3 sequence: CASSVGGKSSYNEQFF. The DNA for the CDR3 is TGTGCCAGCAGCGTAGGGGGAAAGTCCTCCTACAATGAGCAGTTCTTC.